This TCR beta chain is drawn from a study of immune reconstitution after stem cell transplant in scleroderma. By sample fraction, this clonotype is medium-sized (0.01 to 0.1%). V was pared by 2 bases and J by 10 bases, with 17 bases between. Germline V lookup: CDR1 SEHNR, CDR2 FQNEAQ (reference sequence). The CDR3 loop spans 14 amino acids. In TCRdb, the RT-PCR reads were re-called with MiXCR into one record per CDR3 protein. Of about 5,600 distinct CDR3 sequences in the sample, 8% were seen once. The genes are TRBV7-9 and TRBJ1-1; tentative D call: TRBD1 (5 bases). This clonotype was sampled from a male donor with systemic sclerosis. This material was obtained before or after autologous hematopoietic stem cell transplantation (not recorded which). CDR3 sequence (DNA): TGTGCCAGCAGCTTACAAGCAGACCCGGGGGGAGCTTTCTTT. This codes for CASSLQADPGGAFF.